This TCR beta chain was recovered during a study of T cell repertoires in cytomegalovirus infection. Overall study: CMV infection and matching HLA type were both indicated by public TCR beta signatures.

As concerns this clonotype: Its antigen is currently unknown.

Trimming at V came to 1 base and at J to 2 bases, leaving 7 bases not matched to a gene. Germline CDR1 KGHDR, CDR2 SFDVKD. The CDR3 runs to 16 residues. Study observations and caveats: There were HLA-C-restricted CMV-specific TCR beta clonotypes dominating the ex vivo response. Summed frequency of shared TCR beta families picked out CMV carriers who also had the relevant HLA.

TCRdb independently ran MiXCR on the reads; one entry per CDR3 protein. In the table there are fewer than 650,000 distinct CDR3 sequences, almost 40% of which are singletons. The sequencing used cultured PBMCs, collected from culture after CMV antigen stimulation. This TCR derives from a human donor in good health (CMV status not recorded). Some clones in this sample may be carry-over from other donors' samples. This sequence joins TRBV24-1 and TRBJ2-7, with 7 bases identical to TRBD1. The CDR3 coding sequence is TGTGCCACCAGTGATTTACCCAGGGACAGTACCTACGAGCAGTACTTC. Translation gives CATSDLPRDSTYEQYF.